This T cell receptor (beta chain) was captured in a study of PD-L1 blockade in urothelial cancer. Looking at the study overall: Twenty-five of 29 patients were men who had bladder-origin urothelial cancer. Analyzed time points were 3 weeks (second dose) and 6 weeks after therapy began. There were a median of around 140,000 T cells in blood samples.

TCRdb's table, derived via immunoSEQ multiplex PCR, lists solely in-frame clones and lacks some. The table shows around 130,000 clones, with approximately 88% occurring only once. Looked up from germline, CDR1 is KGHSH and CDR2 is LQKENI. The CDR3 totals 13 residues. V lost 2 bases, J lost 2 bases, and 7 bases lay in between. Time point noted: pretreatment peripheral blood. Sequences were derived from PBMCs, sampled around atezolizumab (anti-PD-L1) treatment. The rearrangement uses TRBV18 and TRBJ2-7; D not certain. The clonotype was recovered from a man over 45 with urothelial cancer. The CDR3 here is CASSPTSTYEQYF. For the CDR3, the DNA is TGTGCCAGCTCACCAACGAGCACCTACGAGCAGTACTTC.